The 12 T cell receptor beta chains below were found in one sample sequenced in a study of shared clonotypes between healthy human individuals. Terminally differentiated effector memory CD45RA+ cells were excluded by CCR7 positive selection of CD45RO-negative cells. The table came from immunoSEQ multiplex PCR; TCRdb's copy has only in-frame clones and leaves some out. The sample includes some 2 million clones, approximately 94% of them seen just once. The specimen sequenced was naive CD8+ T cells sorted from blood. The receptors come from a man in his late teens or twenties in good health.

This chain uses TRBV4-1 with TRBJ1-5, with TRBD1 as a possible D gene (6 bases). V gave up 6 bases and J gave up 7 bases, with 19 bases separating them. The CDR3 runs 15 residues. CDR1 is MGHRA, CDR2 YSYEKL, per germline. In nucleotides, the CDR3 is TGCGCCAGCAGACGGGAGGGGGGTGCGGACCAGCCCCAGCATTTT. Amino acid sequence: CASRREGGADQPQHF.

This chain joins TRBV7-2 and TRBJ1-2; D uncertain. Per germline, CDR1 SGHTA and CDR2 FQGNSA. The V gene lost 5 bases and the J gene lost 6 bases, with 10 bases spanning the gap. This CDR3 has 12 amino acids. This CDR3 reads CASSPPTHGYTF. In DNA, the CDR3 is TGTGCCAGCAGCCCCCCGACCCATGGCTACACCTTC.

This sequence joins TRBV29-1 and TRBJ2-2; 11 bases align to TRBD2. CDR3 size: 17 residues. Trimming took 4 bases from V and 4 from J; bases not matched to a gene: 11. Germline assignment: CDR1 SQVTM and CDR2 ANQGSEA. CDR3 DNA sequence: TGCAGCGTTGTCCCCCTTAGCGGGAGGGCGGGCACCGGGGAGCTGTTTTTT. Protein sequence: CSVVPLSGRAGTGELFF.

CDR3 residues: CAISISGTGGHYEQYF. CDR3 in DNA: TGTGCCATCAGTATTTCCGGGACAGGGGGCCACTACGAGCAGTACTTC. This chain links TRBV10-3 with TRBJ2-7, with 12 bases aligning to TRBD1. Per germline, CDR1 ENHRY and CDR2 SYGVKD. J lost 3 bases, V lost 5 bases, and 8 bases had no gene match. The CDR3 is 16 amino acids.

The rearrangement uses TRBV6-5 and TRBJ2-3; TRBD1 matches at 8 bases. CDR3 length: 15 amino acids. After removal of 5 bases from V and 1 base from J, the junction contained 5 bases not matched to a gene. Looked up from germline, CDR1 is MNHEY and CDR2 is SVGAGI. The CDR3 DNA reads TGTGCCAGCAGTAACAGGGGGGATGGCACAGATACGCAGTATTTT. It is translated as CASSNRGDGTDTQYF.

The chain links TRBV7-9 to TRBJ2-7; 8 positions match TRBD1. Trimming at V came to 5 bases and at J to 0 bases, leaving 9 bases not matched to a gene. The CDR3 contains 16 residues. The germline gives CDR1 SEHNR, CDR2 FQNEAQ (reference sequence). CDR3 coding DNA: TGTGCCAGCAGCATTGACCGGGACAGGCCCTCCTACGAGCAGTACTTC. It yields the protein CASSIDRDRPSYEQYF.

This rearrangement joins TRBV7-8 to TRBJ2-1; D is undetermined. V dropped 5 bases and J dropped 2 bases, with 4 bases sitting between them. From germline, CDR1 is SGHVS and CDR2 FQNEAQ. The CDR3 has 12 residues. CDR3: CASSDPYNEQFF. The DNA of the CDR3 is TGTGCCAGCAGCGACCCCTACAATGAGCAGTTCTTC.

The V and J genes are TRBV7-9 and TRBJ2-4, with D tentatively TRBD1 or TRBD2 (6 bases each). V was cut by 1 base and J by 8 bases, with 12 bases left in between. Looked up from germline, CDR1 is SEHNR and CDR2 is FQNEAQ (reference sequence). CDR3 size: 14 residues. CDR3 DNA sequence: TGTGCCAGCAGCTTAGTGGGGGGCTCAGACATTCAGTACTTC. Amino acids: CASSLVGGSDIQYF. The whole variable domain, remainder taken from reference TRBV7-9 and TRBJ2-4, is DTGVSQNPRHKITKRGQNVTFRCDPISEHNRLYWYRQTLGQGPEFLTYFQNEAQLEKSRLLSDRFSAERPKGSFSTLEIQRTEQGDSAMYLCASSLVGGSDIQYFGAGTRLSVL.

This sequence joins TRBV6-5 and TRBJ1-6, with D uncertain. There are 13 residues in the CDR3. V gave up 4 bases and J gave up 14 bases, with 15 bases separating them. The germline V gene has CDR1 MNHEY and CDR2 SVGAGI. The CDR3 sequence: CASSSSGDETLHF. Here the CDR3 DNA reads TGTGCCAGCAGTTCGTCCGGAGATGAGACCCTCCACTTT.

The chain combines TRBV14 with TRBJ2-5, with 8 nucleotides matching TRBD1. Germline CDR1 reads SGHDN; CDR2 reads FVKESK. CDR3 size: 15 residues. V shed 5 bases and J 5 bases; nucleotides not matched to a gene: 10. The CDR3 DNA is TGTGCCAGCAGCAACTACCCAGGGGGCAGCGAGACCCAGTACTTC. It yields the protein CASSNYPGGSETQYF.

CDR3 nucleotides: TGTGCCAGTAGTTCCAGGGGGCTAGCGTGGGGGAATCAGCCCCAGCATTTT. Protein sequence: CASSSRGLAWGNQPQHF. This chain connects TRBV19 to TRBJ1-5; 8 positions match TRBD1. Germline V gene lookup returns CDR1 LNHDA and CDR2 SQIVND (reference sequence). V lost 5 bases and J lost 4; bases outside the gene matches: 13. The CDR3 consists of 17 residues. Looking up the rest from reference TRBV19 and TRBJ1-5 gives the full variable domain: DGGITQSPKYLFRKEGQNVTLSCEQNLNHDAMYWYRQDPGQGLRLIYYSQIVNDFQKGDIAEGYSVSREKKESFPLTVTSAQKNPTAFYLCASSSRGLAWGNQPQHFGDGTRLSIL.

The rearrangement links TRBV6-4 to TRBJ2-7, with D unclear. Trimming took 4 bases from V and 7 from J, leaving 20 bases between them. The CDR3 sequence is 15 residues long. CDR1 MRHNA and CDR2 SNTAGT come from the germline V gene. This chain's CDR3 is CASSVKDGPGGEQYF. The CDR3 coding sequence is TGTGCCAGCAGTGTAAAGGACGGGCCCGGTGGAGAGCAGTACTTC.